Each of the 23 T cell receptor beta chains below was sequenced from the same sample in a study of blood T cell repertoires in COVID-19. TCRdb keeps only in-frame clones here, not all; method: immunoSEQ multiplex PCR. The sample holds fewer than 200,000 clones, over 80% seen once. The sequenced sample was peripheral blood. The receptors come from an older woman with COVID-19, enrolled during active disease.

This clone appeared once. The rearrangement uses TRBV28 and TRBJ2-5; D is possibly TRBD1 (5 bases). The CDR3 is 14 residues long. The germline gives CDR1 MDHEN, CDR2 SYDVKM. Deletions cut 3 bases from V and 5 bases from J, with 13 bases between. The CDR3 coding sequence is TGTGCCAGCAGTTTCCCTGGCAGGGATGAGACCCAGTACTTC. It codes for CASSFPGRDETQYF.

The CDR3 loop is CASLRLAKGNEQFF. DNA of the CDR3: TGTGCCAGCCTACGACTAGCAAAGGGGAATGAGCAGTTCTTC. V gene TRBV2 combines with J gene TRBJ2-1; 7 bases agree with TRBD2. The trim removed 8 bases at V and 7 bases at J, leaving 11 bases unmatched. In germline, CDR1 is SNHLY, CDR2 FYNNEI. CDR3 length: 14 residues.

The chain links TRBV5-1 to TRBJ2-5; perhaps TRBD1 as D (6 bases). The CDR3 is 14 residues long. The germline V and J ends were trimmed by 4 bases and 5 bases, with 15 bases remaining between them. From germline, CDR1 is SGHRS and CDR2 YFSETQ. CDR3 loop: CASSPQGDGETQYF. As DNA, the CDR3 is TGCGCCAGCAGCCCACAGGGAGATGGGGAGACCCAGTACTTC.

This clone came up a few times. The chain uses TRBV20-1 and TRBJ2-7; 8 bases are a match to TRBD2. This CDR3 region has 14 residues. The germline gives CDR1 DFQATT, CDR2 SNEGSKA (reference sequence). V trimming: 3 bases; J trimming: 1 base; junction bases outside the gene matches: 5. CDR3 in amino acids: CSASPSGSSYEQYF. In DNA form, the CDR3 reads TGCAGTGCTAGTCCAAGCGGGAGTTCCTACGAGCAGTACTTC.

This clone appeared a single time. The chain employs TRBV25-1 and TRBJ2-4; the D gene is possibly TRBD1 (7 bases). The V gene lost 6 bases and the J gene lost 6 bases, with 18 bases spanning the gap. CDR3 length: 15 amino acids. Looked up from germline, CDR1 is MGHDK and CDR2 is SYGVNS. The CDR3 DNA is TGTGCCAGCAGCCCGACAGGGAGGTTGGGAAACATTCAGTACTTC. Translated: CASSPTGRLGNIQYF. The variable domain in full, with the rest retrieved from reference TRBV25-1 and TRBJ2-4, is EADIYQTPRYLVIGTGKKITLECSQTMGHDKMYWYQQDPGMELHLIHYSYGVNSTEKGDLSSESTVSRIRTEHFPLTLESARPSHTSQYLCASSPTGRLGNIQYFGAGTRLSVL.

CDR3 DNA sequence: TGTGCCAGCACCCGAGGGCAGGACGGAAACACCATATATTTT. Its protein product is CASTRGQDGNTIYF. The chain recombines TRBV9 with TRBJ1-3; D gene ambiguous. The CDR3 sequence is 14 residues long. Germline V gene sequence: CDR1 SGDLS, CDR2 YYNGEE. V dropped 6 bases and J dropped 4 bases, with 14 bases sitting between them.

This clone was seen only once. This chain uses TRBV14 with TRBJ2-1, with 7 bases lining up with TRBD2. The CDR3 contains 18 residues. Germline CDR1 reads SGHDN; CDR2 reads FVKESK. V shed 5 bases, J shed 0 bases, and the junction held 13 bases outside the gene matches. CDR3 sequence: CASSRPSGVRSSYNEQFF. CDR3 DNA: TGTGCCAGCAGCAGGCCTAGCGGAGTCAGGAGCTCCTACAATGAGCAGTTCTTC.

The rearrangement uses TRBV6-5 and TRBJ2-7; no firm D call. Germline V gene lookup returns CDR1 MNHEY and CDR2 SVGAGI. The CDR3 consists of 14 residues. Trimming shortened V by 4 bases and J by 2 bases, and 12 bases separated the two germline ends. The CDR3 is CASSSSRSAYEQYF. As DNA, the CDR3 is TGTGCCAGCAGTTCCAGTCGTTCCGCCTACGAGCAGTACTTC.

In DNA form, the CDR3 reads TGTGCCAGCAGCTTACGGACTAGCGGGAGGTTCCGTCGCTACAATGAGCAGTTCTTC. It encodes CASSLRTSGRFRRYNEQFF. The rearrangement links TRBV7-2 to TRBJ2-1, with 14 bases lining up with TRBD2. The junction had 9 bases not matched to a gene; V was cut back by 2 bases and J by 3 bases. The CDR3 length is 19 residues. Looked up from germline, CDR1 is SGHTA and CDR2 is FQGNSA.

The CDR3 region is CASSLDSGVGPQHF. CDR3 in DNA: TGTGCCAGCAGCTTGGACAGCGGGGTAGGGCCCCAGCATTTT. The genes are TRBV5-4 and TRBJ1-5; D ambiguous. The CDR3 contains 14 residues. V was cut by 0 bases and J by 9 bases, with 13 bases left in between. Germline CDR1 is SGHNT and CDR2 is YYREEE (reference sequence).

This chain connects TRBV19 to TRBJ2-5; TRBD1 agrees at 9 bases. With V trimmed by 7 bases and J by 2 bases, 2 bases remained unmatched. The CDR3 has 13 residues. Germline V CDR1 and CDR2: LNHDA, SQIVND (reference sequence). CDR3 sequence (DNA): TGTGCCAGTACGGGACAGGGTCAAGAGACCCAGTACTTC. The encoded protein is CASTGQGQETQYF.

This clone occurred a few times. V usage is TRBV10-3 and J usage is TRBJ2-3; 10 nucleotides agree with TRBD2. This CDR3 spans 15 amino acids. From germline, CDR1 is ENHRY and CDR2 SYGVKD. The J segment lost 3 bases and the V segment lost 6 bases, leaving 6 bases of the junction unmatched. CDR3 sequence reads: CAISRAGGSTDTQYF. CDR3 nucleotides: TGTGCCATCAGCCGAGCGGGAGGGTCTACAGATACGCAGTATTTT.

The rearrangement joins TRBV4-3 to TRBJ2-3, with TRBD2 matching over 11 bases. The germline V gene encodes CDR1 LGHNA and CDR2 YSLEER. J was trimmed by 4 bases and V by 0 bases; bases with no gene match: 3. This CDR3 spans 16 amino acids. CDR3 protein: CASSQDASGRSDTQYF. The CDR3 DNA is TGCGCCAGCAGCCAAGACGCTAGCGGGAGGTCAGATACGCAGTATTTT.

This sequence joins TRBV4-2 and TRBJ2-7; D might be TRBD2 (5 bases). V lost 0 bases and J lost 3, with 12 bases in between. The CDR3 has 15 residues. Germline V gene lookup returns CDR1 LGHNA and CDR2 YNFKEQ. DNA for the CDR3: TGTGCCAGCAGCCAAGAATTAACGGGGTTCTACGAGCAGTACTTC. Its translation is CASSQELTGFYEQYF.

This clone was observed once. CDR3 sequence: CASGLGFGGSMNEQFF. In DNA, the CDR3 is TGTGCTAGTGGTTTGGGATTTGGCGGGAGTATGAATGAGCAGTTCTTC. This sequence joins TRBV12-5 and TRBJ2-1, with 7 bases identical to TRBD2. CDR1 is LGHNT, CDR2 FRNRAP, per germline. CDR3 length equals 16 residues. After removal of 1 base from V and 7 bases from J, the junction contained 10 bases not matched to a gene.

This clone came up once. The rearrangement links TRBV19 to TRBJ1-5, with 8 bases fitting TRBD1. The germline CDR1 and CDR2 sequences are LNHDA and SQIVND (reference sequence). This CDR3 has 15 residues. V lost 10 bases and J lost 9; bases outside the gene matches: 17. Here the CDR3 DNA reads TGTGCCACTCAACCCTCCGGGACAGGTAGATGGCCCCAGCATTTT. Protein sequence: CATQPSGTGRWPQHF. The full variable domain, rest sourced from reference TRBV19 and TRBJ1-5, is DGGITQSPKYLFRKEGQNVTLSCEQNLNHDAMYWYRQDPGQGLRLIYYSQIVNDFQKGDIAEGYSVSREKKESFPLTVTSAQKNPTAFYLCATQPSGTGRWPQHFGDGTRLSIL.

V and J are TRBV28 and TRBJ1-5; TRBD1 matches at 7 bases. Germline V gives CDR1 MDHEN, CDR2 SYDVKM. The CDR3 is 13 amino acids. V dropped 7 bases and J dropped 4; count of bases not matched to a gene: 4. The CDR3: CASTPGQNQPQHF. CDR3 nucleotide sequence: TGTGCCAGCACACCGGGACAGAATCAGCCCCAGCATTTT. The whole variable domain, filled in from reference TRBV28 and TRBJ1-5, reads DVKVTQSSRYLVKRTGEKVFLECVQDMDHENMFWYRQDPGLGLRLIYFSYDVKMKEKGDIPEGYSVSREKKERFSLILESASTNQTSMYLCASTPGQNQPQHFGDGTRLSIL.

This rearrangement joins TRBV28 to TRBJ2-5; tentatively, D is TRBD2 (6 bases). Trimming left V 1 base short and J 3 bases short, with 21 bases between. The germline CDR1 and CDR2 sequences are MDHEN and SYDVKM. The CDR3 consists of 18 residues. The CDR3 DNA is TGTGCCAGCAGTTTATCCAAGGGTCTCGGGACTCTTGAAGAGACCCAGTACTTC. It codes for CASSLSKGLGTLEETQYF.

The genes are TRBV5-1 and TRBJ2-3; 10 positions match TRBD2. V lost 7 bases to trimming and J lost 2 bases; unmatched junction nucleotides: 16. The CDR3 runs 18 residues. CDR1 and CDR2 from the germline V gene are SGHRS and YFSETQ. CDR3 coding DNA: TGCGCCAGCGTCCCGACTCCCCTTCTAGCGGGAGACACAGATACGCAGTATTTT. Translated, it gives CASVPTPLLAGDTDTQYF.

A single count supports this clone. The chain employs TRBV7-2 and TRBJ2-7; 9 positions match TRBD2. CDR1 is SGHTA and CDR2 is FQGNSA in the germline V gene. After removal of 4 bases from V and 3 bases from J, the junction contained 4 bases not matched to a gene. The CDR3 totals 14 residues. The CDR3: CASSWREGHYEQYF. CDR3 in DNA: TGTGCCAGCAGCTGGCGGGAGGGCCACTACGAGCAGTACTTC.

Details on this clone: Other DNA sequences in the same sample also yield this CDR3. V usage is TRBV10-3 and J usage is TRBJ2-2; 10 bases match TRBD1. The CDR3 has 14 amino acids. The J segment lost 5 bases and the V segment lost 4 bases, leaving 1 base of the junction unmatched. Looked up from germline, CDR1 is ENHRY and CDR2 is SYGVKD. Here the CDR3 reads CAISGQGATGELFF. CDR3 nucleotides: TGTGCCATCAGTGGACAGGGGGCAACCGGGGAGCTGTTTTTT.

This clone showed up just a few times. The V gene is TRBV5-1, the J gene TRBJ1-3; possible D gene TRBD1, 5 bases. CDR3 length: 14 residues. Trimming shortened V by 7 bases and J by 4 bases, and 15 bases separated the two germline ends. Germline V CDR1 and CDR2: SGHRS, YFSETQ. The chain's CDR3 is CASRTTAGGNTIYF. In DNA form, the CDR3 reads TGCGCCAGCCGGACGACAGCTGGAGGAAACACCATATATTTT.

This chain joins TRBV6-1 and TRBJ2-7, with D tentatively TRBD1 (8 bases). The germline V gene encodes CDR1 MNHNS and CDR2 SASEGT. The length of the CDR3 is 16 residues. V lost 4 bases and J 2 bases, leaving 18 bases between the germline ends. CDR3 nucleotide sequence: TGTGCCAGCAGTGGGGGGGGGCACAGGGGGACCTACGAGCAGTACTTC. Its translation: CASSGGGHRGTYEQYF.